This entry lists 14 T cell receptor beta chains sequenced from one sample in a study of shared clonotypes between healthy human individuals. Positive CCR7 selection of CD45RO-negative cells yielded the naive CD8 cells, and terminally differentiated effector memory CD45RA+ cells were excluded. TCRdb's copy holds only in-frame clones and misses some; the assay was immunoSEQ multiplex PCR. The sample yields hundreds of thousands of clones, just under 97% seen once. The source material was naive CD8+ T cells sorted from blood. These receptor sequences come from a woman in her twenties or thirties in good health.

The chain carries TRBV4-2 and TRBJ2-5; 7 positions agree with TRBD1. The CDR3 sequence is 14 residues long. V dropped 1 base and J dropped 4; count of bases not matched to a gene: 3. Germline V lookup: CDR1 LGHNA, CDR2 YNFKEQ. The CDR3 DNA is TGTGCCAGCAGCCAAGGTGGGACAGTAGAGACCCAGTACTTC. Protein: CASSQGGTVETQYF.

This clone came up once. V gene TRBV2 combines with J gene TRBJ2-1; 8 positions match TRBD2. After removal of 10 bases from V and 0 bases from J, the junction contained 8 bases not matched to a gene. Per the germline V gene, CDR1 is SNHLY and CDR2 is FYNNEI. The CDR3 totals 15 residues. CDR3 amino acids: CAMRERESSYNEQFF. CDR3 sequence (DNA): TGTGCCATGAGGGAGCGGGAGAGCTCCTACAATGAGCAGTTCTTC.

This chain links TRBV14 with TRBJ1-6; D is possibly TRBD1 (5 bases). The V and J ends lost 0 bases and 8 bases respectively, with 17 bases between them. From germline, CDR1 is SGHDN and CDR2 FVKESK. This CDR3 contains 17 residues. This CDR3 reads CASSQDFIGTSDSPLHF. CDR3 bases: TGTGCCAGCAGCCAAGATTTTATTGGGACCTCCGATTCACCCCTCCACTTT.

Concerning this clone itself: The identical CDR3 is also encoded by other nucleotide sequences in the sample. This rearrangement joins TRBV5-8 to TRBJ1-1; a possible D gene is TRBD1 (6 bases). The CDR3 is 13 amino acids. V shed 1 base and J shed 4 bases, with 8 bases lying between them. Germline V gives CDR1 SGHTS, CDR2 YDEGEE. CDR3: CASSLTGRTEAFF. In DNA, the CDR3 is TGTGCCAGCAGCTTGACAGGGCGCACTGAAGCTTTCTTT.

The V call is TRBV29-1, the J call TRBJ2-1; no clear D. CDR1 SQVTM and CDR2 ANQGSEA come from the germline V gene. The germline V and J ends were trimmed by 7 bases and 0 bases, with 13 bases remaining between them. The CDR3 runs to 14 residues. The CDR3 region has the DNA TGCAGCGCCGTTCCCCCGCGCTCCTACAATGAGCAGTTCTTC. It codes for CSAVPPRSYNEQFF.

The V gene is TRBV11-1, the J gene TRBJ2-2; 16 nucleotides line up with TRBD2. The CDR3 has 17 amino acids. Germline V gene sequence: CDR1 SGHAT, CDR2 FQDESV (reference sequence). Trimming at V came to 4 bases and at J to 5 bases, leaving 4 bases not matched to a gene. CDR3 protein: CASSYGTSGRDTGELFF. The CDR3, as DNA: TGTGCCAGCAGCTACGGGACTAGCGGGAGGGATACCGGGGAGCTGTTTTTT.

This chain links TRBV6-1 with TRBJ2-2, with a weak D call TRBD1 (5 bases). Trimming left V 3 bases short and J 0 bases short, with 11 bases between. This CDR3 contains 16 residues. Looked up from germline, CDR1 is MNHNS and CDR2 is SASEGT. The CDR3 DNA is TGTGCCAGCAGTGACTTTGGGGCAGCGAACACCGGGGAGCTGTTTTTT. Translating gives CASSDFGAANTGELFF.

This clone was seen once. The chain is built from TRBV5-6 and TRBJ1-2, with 8 bases fitting TRBD1. Germline CDR1 reads SGHDT; CDR2 reads YYEEEE. V was pared by 3 bases and J by 3 bases, with 10 bases of the junction left unmatched. The CDR3 length is 16 residues. The DNA of the CDR3 is TGTGCCAGCAGCTGGGACTCACAGGGGGAACACTATGGCTACACCTTC. Its translation is CASSWDSQGEHYGYTF. The variable domain in full, completed from reference TRBV5-6 and TRBJ1-2, reads DAGVTQSPTHLIKTRGQQVTLRCSPKSGHDTVSWYQQALGQGPQFIFQYYEEEERQRGNFPDRFSGHQFPNYSSELNVNALLLGDSALYLCASSWDSQGEHYGYTFGSGTRLTVV.

In DNA form, the CDR3 reads TGTGCCAGCAGTTACAACAAGAACACTGAAGCTTTCTTT. Protein product: CASSYNKNTEAFF. The chain combines TRBV6-6 with TRBJ1-1; no firm D call. The germline V and J ends were trimmed by 2 bases and 1 base, with 5 bases remaining between them. The CDR3 is 13 amino acids. Per the germline V gene, CDR1 is MNHNY and CDR2 is SVGAGI (reference sequence).

V and J are TRBV27 and TRBJ2-1; D ambiguous. The CDR3 totals 13 residues. Trimming shortened V by 3 bases and J by 4 bases, and 7 bases separated the two germline ends. CDR1 and CDR2 from the germline V gene are MNHEY and SMNVEV (reference sequence). The CDR3 DNA reads as TGTGCCAGCAGTTTTGGTGAATACAATGAGCAGTTCTTC. Translation gives CASSFGEYNEQFF.

This clone came up once. V gene TRBV6-5 combines with J gene TRBJ1-1; possible D gene TRBD1, 5 bases. The V and J ends lost 2 bases and 4 bases respectively, with 14 bases between them. CDR3 length: 15 residues. The V gene's germline CDR1 is MNHEY and CDR2 SVGAGI. This CDR3 is CASSYNPWGSTEAFF. The CDR3 bases are TGTGCCAGCAGTTACAACCCGTGGGGGTCCACTGAAGCTTTCTTT.

This rearrangement joins TRBV6-7 to TRBJ2-5; 8 positions match TRBD1. TRBV6-7 is reported as an ORF; its role is uncertain. The ends lost 9 bases at V and 2 bases at J; junction bases unmatched: 8. The CDR3 is 14 amino acids. The CDR3 region is CASKMGDRQETQYF. The CDR3 DNA sequence: TGTGCCAGTAAAATGGGGGACAGGCAAGAGACCCAGTACTTC.

V gene TRBV5-1 combines with J gene TRBJ1-2; a weak D match, TRBD1 (5 bases). V gave up 4 bases and J gave up 4 bases, with 23 bases separating them. Germline CDR1 is SGHRS and CDR2 is YFSETQ. The CDR3 consists of 17 residues. As DNA, the CDR3 is TGCGCCAGCAGCATTGGGACGGGATCGAGGTACGTCTATGGCTACACCTTC. Translating it yields CASSIGTGSRYVYGYTF.

This rearrangement joins TRBV11-2 to TRBJ2-6; D is unclear. V lost 0 bases and J lost 1, with 10 bases in between. Germline V CDR1 and CDR2: SGHAT, FQNNGV. The CDR3 sequence is 17 residues long. The CDR3 region is CASSLDLFKSGANVLTF. The CDR3, as DNA: TGTGCCAGCAGCTTAGATCTCTTCAAATCTGGGGCCAACGTCCTGACTTTC.